This T cell receptor beta chain was identified in a study of T cell responses to AZD1222 COVID-19 vaccine. TCRdb's copy holds only in-frame clones and misses some; the assay was immunoSEQ multiplex PCR. The sample has 85,000 to 100,000 clones; approximately 90% are singletons. Remarks on this clone: The antigen is unknown.

The CDR3 is made up of 13 amino acids. V dropped 0 bases and J dropped 3 bases, with 7 bases sitting between them. Germline V gives CDR1 SGDLS, CDR2 YYNGEE. Study-wide findings and caveats: Reportedly, close to half of spike-specific TCRs are directed against unmutated variant regions. Donors were mostly white British, more females; clonal diversity possibly underestimated. The span of vaccine-associated CD4 TCRs extended across spike, with dominance at 160-218 and 743-854. Spike-specific TCR breadth and depth grew following two AZD1222 doses.

The chain links TRBV9 to TRBJ2-7; D gene uncertain. Sequenced here: peripheral blood, sampled on day 0 of AZD1222 vaccination. The sequence derives from an adult in good health. The DNA for the CDR3 is TGTGCCAGCAGCGTAGTTTATGACTACGAGCAGTACTTC. The encoded protein is CASSVVYDYEQYF. Variable domain in full (rest from reference TRBV9 and TRBJ2-7): DSGVTQTPKHLITATGQRVTLRCSPRSGDLSVYWYQQSLDQGLQFLIQYYNGEERAKGNILERFSAQQFPDLHSELNLSSLELGDSALYFCASSVVYDYEQYFGPGTRLTVT.